Presented here are 17 T cell receptor beta chains from one specimen sequenced in a study of cytomegalovirus exposure and HLA in healthy donors. The PCR contained 60 Vbeta and 13 Jbeta primers. The protocol was immunoSEQ multiplex PCR, while the TCRdb copy is restricted to in-frame clones and leaves out a portion. The top ten hold under 2% of the sample, which has roughly 170,000 clones, 70% to 85% seen once. Sequencing input: PBMCs. These receptors came from a woman in her twenties or thirties in good health and CMV-seronegative.

The V and J genes are TRBV2 and TRBJ1-1; D might be TRBD1 (6 bases). Trimming cost V 11 bases and J 6 bases, with 19 bases left between them. The CDR3 runs 13 residues. From germline, CDR1 is SNHLY and CDR2 FYNNEI. CDR3 residues: CAAAGQPLAEAFF. The CDR3 DNA sequence: TGTGCCGCCGCTGGACAGCCCTTGGCTGAAGCTTTCTTT. Using reference TRBV2 and TRBJ1-1 for the parts outside the CDR3, the full variable domain is EPEVTQTPSHQVTQMGQEVILRCVPISNHLYFYWYRQILGQKVEFLVSFYNNEISEKSEIFDDQFSVERPDGSNFTLKIRSTKLEDSAMYFCAAAGQPLAEAFFGQGTRLTVV.

This clone was observed a single time. V gene TRBV5-1 combines with J gene TRBJ2-7, with a tentative D call TRBD2 (6 bases). The CDR3 runs 14 residues. Trimming took 3 bases from V and 6 from J, leaving 16 bases between them. Germline lookup yields CDR1 SGHRS and CDR2 YFSETQ. Here the CDR3 reads CASSSTGLPAEQYF. CDR3 coding DNA: TGCGCCAGCAGCTCAACAGGACTACCGGCCGAGCAGTACTTC.

This clone is a singleton in its sample. This same CDR3 is encoded by further DNA sequences in the sample. This chain links TRBV29-1 with TRBJ2-1; D possibly corresponds to TRBD1 (6 bases). The CDR3 has 16 amino acids. Germline CDR1 SQVTM, CDR2 ANQGSEA. The ends were cut back, 2 bases at V and 2 bases at J, with 16 bases in the middle. CDR3 sequence (DNA): TGCAGCGTTGAAACTCCGGGACAAGGGGCCTACAATGAGCAGTTCTTC. Its protein product is CSVETPGQGAYNEQFF.

The chain carries TRBV7-2 and TRBJ2-5; a weak D match, TRBD2 (5 bases). Germline V CDR1 and CDR2: SGHTA, FQGNSA. The V gene lost 5 bases and the J gene lost 4 bases, with 23 bases spanning the gap. The CDR3 has 17 residues. The DNA of the CDR3 is TGTGCCAGCAGCCCAGCACTAGATCCCCGCCTTACAGAGACCCAGTACTTC. It specifies CASSPALDPRLTETQYF.

This clone was found once. The rearrangement uses TRBV9 and TRBJ2-5, with 7 nucleotides matching TRBD2. With V trimmed by 1 base and J by 5 bases, 8 bases remained unmatched. This CDR3 is built from 15 residues. The germline V gene encodes CDR1 SGDLS and CDR2 YYNGEE. CDR3 in amino acids: CASSVLGGVGETQYF. The CDR3 nucleotides are TGTGCCAGCAGCGTACTGGGGGGGGTAGGGGAGACCCAGTACTTC.

The chain is built from TRBV4-1 and TRBJ2-1; 8 bases map to TRBD1. Germline CDR1 is MGHRA and CDR2 is YSYEKL. Unmatched junction bases numbered 2, after V lost 1 base and J lost 12 bases. The CDR3 sequence is 12 residues long. The CDR3 here is CASSQGRGRQFF. In DNA, the CDR3 is TGCGCCAGCAGCCAAGGCAGGGGGCGGCAGTTCTTC.

CDR3 sequence reads: CASTISYNEQFF. For the CDR3, the DNA is TGTGCATCAACTATAAGCTACAATGAGCAGTTCTTC. The rearrangement links TRBV28 to TRBJ2-1; D is ambiguous. This CDR3 contains 12 residues. Germline CDR1 and CDR2: MDHEN and SYDVKM.

The rearrangement uses TRBV5-3 and TRBJ1-1, with D uncertain. TRBV5-3 is known as an ORF, though its function is uncertain. The CDR3 spans 14 residues. V was shortened by 4 bases and J by 7 bases, with 17 bases between the two germline ends. This chain's CDR3 is CARSLLRGILEAFF. CDR3 in DNA: TGTGCCAGAAGCCTTCTCCGAGGGATCCTTGAAGCTTTCTTT.

This rearrangement joins TRBV7-9 to TRBJ1-1; D unclear. The ends were cut back, 4 bases at V and 2 bases at J, with 8 bases in the middle. Per germline, CDR1 SEHNR and CDR2 FQNEAQ (reference sequence). CDR3 length: 13 amino acids. The CDR3 bases are TGTGCCAGCAGCTCCACGGTAAACACTGAAGCTTTCTTT. This sequence encodes CASSSTVNTEAFF.

This clone was seen at least ten times. V gene TRBV6-5 combines with J gene TRBJ1-1, with D maybe TRBD1 (6 bases). Trimming cost V 7 bases and J 7 bases, with 16 bases left between them. Germline CDR1 is MNHEY and CDR2 is SVGAGI. This CDR3 region has 13 residues. This chain's CDR3 is CASTRGRGNEAFF. The CDR3 region has the DNA TGTGCCAGCACGAGGGGCAGGGGCAATGAAGCTTTCTTT.

The rearrangement links TRBV5-1 to TRBJ2-1, with 12 bases lining up with TRBD1. V trimming: 3 bases; J trimming: 4 bases; junction bases outside the gene matches: 5. The length of the CDR3 is 16 residues. CDR1 and CDR2 from the germline V gene are SGHRS and YFSETQ. In DNA form, the CDR3 reads TGCGCCAGCAGCTGGGGGACAGGGGGCAGTTACAATGAGCAGTTCTTC. It translates to CASSWGTGGSYNEQFF.

The gene calls are TRBV19 and TRBJ1-1; a possible D gene is TRBD1 (6 bases). The CDR3 consists of 15 residues. Germline CDR1 reads LNHDA; CDR2 reads SQIVND (reference sequence). The V end lost 8 bases, the J end lost 3 bases, and 19 bases lay between the germline ends. The CDR3 reads CASWGLRRGDTEAFF. DNA of the CDR3: TGTGCCAGTTGGGGGTTGCGCAGGGGTGACACTGAAGCTTTCTTT.

The J gene is TRBJ1-1, the V gene TRBV15; a weak D match, TRBD1 (5 bases). Germline V CDR1 and CDR2: LNHNV, YYDKDF (reference sequence). The V and J ends lost 3 bases and 10 bases respectively, with 18 bases between them. This CDR3 spans 14 amino acids. The CDR3: CATSRGLEQAGAFF. The CDR3 DNA reads as TGTGCCACCAGCAGGGGACTCGAACAAGCTGGAGCTTTCTTT.

This chain connects TRBV5-1 to TRBJ2-5; no firm D call. The J call is doubtful: the DNA matches TRBJ2-7 better. The germline CDR1 and CDR2 sequences are SGHRS and YFSETQ. This CDR3 has 13 amino acids. The CDR3, as DNA: TGCGCCAGCAGCTTGGAAAGCGCCTCCGAGCAGTACTTC. It specifies CASSLESASEQYF.

The chain recombines TRBV7-9 with TRBJ1-1; D is perhaps TRBD1 (5 bases). CDR3 length: 15 amino acids. V was trimmed by 1 base and J by 5 bases, leaving 14 bases between them. CDR1 SEHNR and CDR2 FQNEAQ come from the germline V gene (reference sequence). The CDR3 loop reads CASSLGRGGGTEAFF. CDR3 nucleotide sequence: TGTGCCAGCAGCTTAGGGAGGGGCGGCGGGACTGAAGCTTTCTTT. The full variable domain, in which reference TRBV7-9 and TRBJ1-1 provide the parts outside the CDR3, is DTGVSQNPRHKITKRGQNVTFRCDPISEHNRLYWYRQTLGQGPEFLTYFQNEAQLEKSRLLSDRFSAERPKGSFSTLEIQRTEQGDSAMYLCASSLGRGGGTEAFFGQGTRLTVV.

This clone was seen more than once but under ten times. The rearrangement uses TRBV27 and TRBJ1-5, with D unclear. The CDR3 spans 17 residues. Germline values: CDR1 MNHEY, CDR2 SMNVEV (reference sequence). Trimming left V 3 bases short and J 4 bases short, with 19 bases between. This chain's CDR3 is CASSLRVSRTRNQPQHF. The CDR3 DNA sequence: TGTGCCAGCAGTTTGAGGGTGAGCCGGACCAGGAATCAGCCCCAGCATTTT.

The chain links TRBV27 to TRBJ1-1; 7 bases line up with TRBD1. Germline assignment: CDR1 MNHEY and CDR2 SMNVEV (reference sequence). The V gene end was trimmed by 5 bases and the J gene end by 1 base; junction bases not matched to a gene: 7. CDR3 length: 15 residues. Here the CDR3 DNA reads TGTGCCAGCAGTCCCTGGACAGGAGGGAACACTGAAGCTTTCTTT. Translated, it gives CASSPWTGGNTEAFF.